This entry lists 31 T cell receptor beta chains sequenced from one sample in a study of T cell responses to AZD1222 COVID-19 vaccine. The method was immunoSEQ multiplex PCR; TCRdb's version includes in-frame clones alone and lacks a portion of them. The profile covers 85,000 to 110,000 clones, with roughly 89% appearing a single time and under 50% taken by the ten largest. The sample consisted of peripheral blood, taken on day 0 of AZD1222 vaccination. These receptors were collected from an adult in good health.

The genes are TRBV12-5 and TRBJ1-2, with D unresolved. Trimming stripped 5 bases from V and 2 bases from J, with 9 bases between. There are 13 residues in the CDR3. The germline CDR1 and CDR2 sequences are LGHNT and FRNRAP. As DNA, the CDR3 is TGTGCTAGTGGTGGACCGTCCAACTATGGCTACACCTTC. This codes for CASGGPSNYGYTF.

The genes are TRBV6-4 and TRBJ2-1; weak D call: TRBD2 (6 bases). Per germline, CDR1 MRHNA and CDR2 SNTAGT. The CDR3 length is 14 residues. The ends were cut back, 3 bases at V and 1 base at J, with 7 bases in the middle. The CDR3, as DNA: TGTGCCAGCAGTGAGCGGGGTTCCTACAATGAGCAGTTCTTC. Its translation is CASSERGSYNEQFF.

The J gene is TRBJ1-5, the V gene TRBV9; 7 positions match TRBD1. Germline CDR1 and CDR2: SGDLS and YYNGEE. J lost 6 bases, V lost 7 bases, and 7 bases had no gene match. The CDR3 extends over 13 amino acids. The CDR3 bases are TGTGCCAGCTGGGGACAGCGACTTCAGCCCCAGCATTTT. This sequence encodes CASWGQRLQPQHF. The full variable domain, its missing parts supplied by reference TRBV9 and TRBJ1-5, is DSGVTQTPKHLITATGQRVTLRCSPRSGDLSVYWYQQSLDQGLQFLIQYYNGEERAKGNILERFSAQQFPDLHSELNLSSLELGDSALYFCASWGQRLQPQHFGDGTRLSIL.

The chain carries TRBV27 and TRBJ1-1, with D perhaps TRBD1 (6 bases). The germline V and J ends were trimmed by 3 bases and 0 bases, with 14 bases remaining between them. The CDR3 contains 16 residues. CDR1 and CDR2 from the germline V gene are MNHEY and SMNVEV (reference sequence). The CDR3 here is CASSFTGILMNTEAFF. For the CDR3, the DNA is TGTGCCAGCAGTTTTACAGGGATTCTTATGAACACTGAAGCTTTCTTT.

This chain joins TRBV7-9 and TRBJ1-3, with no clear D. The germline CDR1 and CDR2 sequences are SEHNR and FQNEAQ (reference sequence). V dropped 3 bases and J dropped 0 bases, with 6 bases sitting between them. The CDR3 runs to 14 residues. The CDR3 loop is CASSFEVSGNTIYF. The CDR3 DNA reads TGTGCCAGCAGCTTCGAGGTCTCTGGAAACACCATATATTTT.

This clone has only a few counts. CDR3 sequence: CASSEGATYNEQFF. The DNA for the CDR3 is TGTGCCAGCAGCGAGGGGGCGACCTACAATGAGCAGTTCTTC. V and J are TRBV7-6 and TRBJ2-1; 7 positions match TRBD1. The V and J ends lost 5 bases and 2 bases, in that order; junction bases with no gene match: 3. Germline lookup yields CDR1 SGHVS and CDR2 FNYEAQ. This CDR3 is 14 amino acids long.

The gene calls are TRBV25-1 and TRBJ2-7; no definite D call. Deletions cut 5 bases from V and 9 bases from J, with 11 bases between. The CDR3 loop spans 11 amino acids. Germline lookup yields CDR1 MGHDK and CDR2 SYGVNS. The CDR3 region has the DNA TGTGCCAGCAGTAATCTGGCCGGGCAGTACTTC. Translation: CASSNLAGQYF.

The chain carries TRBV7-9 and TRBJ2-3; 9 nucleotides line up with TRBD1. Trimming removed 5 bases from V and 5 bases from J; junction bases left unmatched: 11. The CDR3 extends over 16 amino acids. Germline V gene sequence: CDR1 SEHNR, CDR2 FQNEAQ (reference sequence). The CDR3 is CASSLRRGQGGDTQYF. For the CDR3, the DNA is TGTGCCAGCAGCCTCCGCCGGGGACAGGGCGGAGATACGCAGTATTTT.

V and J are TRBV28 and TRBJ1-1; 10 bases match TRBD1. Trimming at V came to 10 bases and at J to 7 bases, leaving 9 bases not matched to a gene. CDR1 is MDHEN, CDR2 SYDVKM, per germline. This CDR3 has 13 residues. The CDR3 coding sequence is TGTGCCATCCCCGGGACAGGGGCTATTGAAGCTTTCTTT. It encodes CAIPGTGAIEAFF. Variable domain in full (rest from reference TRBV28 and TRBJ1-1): DVKVTQSSRYLVKRTGEKVFLECVQDMDHENMFWYRQDPGLGLRLIYFSYDVKMKEKGDIPEGYSVSREKKERFSLILESASTNQTSMYLCAIPGTGAIEAFFGQGTRLTVV.

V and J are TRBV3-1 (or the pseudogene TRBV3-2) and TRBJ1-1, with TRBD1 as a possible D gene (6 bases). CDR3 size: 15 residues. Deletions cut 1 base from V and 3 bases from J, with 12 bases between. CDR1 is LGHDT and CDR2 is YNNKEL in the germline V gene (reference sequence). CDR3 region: CASSQAGVGYTEAFF. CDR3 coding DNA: TGTGCCAGCAGCCAAGCAGGGGTCGGGTACACTGAAGCTTTCTTT.

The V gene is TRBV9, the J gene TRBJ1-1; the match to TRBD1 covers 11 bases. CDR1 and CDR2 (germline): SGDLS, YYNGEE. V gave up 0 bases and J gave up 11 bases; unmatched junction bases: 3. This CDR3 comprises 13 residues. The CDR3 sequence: CASSVEGQGDAFF. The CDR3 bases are TGTGCCAGCAGCGTAGAGGGACAGGGGGACGCTTTCTTT. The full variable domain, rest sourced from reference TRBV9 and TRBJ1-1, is DSGVTQTPKHLITATGQRVTLRCSPRSGDLSVYWYQQSLDQGLQFLIQYYNGEERAKGNILERFSAQQFPDLHSELNLSSLELGDSALYFCASSVEGQGDAFFGQGTRLTVV.

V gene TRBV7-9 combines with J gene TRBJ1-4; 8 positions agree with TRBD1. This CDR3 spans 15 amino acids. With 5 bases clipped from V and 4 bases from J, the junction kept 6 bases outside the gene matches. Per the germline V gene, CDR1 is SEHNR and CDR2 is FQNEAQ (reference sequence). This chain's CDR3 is CASSPRTGSNEKLFF. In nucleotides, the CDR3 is TGTGCCAGCAGCCCCAGGACAGGGAGTAATGAAAAACTGTTTTTT.

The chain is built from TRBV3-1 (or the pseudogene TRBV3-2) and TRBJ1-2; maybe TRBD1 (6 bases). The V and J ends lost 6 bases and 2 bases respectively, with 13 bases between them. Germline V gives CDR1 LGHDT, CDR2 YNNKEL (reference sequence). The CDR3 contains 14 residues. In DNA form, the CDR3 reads TGTGCCAGCAGTCGACAGGCGAAAAACTATGGCTACACCTTC. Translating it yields CASSRQAKNYGYTF.

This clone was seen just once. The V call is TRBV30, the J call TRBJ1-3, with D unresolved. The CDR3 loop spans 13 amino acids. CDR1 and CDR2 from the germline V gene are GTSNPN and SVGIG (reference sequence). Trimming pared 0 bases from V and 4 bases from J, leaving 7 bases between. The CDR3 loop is CAWSVPGGNTIYF. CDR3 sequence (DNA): TGTGCCTGGAGTGTCCCGGGAGGAAACACCATATATTTT.

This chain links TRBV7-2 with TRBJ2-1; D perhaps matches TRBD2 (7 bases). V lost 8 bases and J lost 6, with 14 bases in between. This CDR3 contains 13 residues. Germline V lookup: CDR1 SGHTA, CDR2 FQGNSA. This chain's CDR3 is CASREGGGNEQFF. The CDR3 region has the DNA TGTGCCAGCCGCGAGGGGGGGGGCAATGAGCAGTTCTTC.

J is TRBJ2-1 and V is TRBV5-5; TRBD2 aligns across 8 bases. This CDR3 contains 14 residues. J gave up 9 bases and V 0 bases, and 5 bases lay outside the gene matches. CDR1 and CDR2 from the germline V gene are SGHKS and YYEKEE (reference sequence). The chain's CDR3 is CASSLEGLVIEQFF. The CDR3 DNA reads TGTGCCAGCAGCTTGGAGGGACTAGTAATTGAGCAGTTCTTC.

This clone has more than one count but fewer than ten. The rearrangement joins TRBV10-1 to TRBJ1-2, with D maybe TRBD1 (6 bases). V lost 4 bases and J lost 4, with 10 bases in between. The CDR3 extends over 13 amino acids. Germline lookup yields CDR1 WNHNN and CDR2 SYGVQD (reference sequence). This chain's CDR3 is CASSGQDGYGYTF. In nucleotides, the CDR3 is TGCGCCAGCAGTGGACAGGATGGCTATGGCTACACCTTC.

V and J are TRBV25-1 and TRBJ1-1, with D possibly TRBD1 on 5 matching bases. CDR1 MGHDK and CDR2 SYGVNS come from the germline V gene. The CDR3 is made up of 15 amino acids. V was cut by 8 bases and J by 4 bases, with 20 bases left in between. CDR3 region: CASRAPGTVTTEAFF. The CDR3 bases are TGTGCCAGCCGGGCCCCAGGGACGGTCACCACTGAAGCTTTCTTT.

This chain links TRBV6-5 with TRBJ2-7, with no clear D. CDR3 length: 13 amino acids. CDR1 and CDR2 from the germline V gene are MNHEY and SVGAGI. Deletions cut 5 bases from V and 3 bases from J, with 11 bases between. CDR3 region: CASSIGPLYEQYF. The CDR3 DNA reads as TGTGCCAGCAGTATCGGTCCTCTCTACGAGCAGTACTTC.

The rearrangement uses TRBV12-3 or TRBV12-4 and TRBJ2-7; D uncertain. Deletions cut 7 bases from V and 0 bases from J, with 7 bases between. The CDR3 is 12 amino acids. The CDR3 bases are TGTGCCAGCACCGACCGCTCCTACGAGCAGTACTTC. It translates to CASTDRSYEQYF.

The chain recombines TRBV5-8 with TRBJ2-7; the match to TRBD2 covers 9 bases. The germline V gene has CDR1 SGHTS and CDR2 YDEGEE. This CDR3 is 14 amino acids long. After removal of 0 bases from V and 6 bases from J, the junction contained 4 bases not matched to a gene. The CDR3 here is CASSLGQAGGEQYF. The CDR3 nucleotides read TGTGCCAGCAGCTTGGGTCAAGCGGGGGGCGAGCAGTACTTC.

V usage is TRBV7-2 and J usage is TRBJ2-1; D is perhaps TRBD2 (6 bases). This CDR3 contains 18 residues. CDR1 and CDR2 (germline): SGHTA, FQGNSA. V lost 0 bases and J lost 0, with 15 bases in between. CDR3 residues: CASSLAGSGLSSYNEQFF. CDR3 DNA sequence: TGTGCCAGCAGCTTAGCCGGTAGCGGCCTGAGCTCCTACAATGAGCAGTTCTTC.

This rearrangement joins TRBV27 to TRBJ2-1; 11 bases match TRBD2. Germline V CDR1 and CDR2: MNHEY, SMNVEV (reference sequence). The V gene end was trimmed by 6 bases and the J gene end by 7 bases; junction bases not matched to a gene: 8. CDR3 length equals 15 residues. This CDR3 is CASRSLLAGVNEQFF. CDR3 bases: TGTGCCAGCAGAAGTTTACTAGCGGGAGTTAATGAGCAGTTCTTC.

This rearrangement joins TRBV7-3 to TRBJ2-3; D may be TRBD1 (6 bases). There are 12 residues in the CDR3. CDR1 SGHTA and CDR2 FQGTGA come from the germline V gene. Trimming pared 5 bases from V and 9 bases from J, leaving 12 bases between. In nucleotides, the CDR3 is TGTGCCAGCAGCCGCGGCCAGGGGACGCAGTATTTT. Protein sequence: CASSRGQGTQYF. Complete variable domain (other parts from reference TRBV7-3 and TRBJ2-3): GAGVSQTPSNKVTEKGKYVELRCDPISGHTALYWYRQSLGQGPEFLIYFQGTGAADDSGLPNDRFFAVRPEGSVSTLKIQRTERGDSAVYLCASSRGQGTQYFGPGTRLTVL.

As DNA, the CDR3 is TGCGCCAGCAGTGAGTCGGTAATAGCGGGAGCAGTAGAGCAGTACTTC. Protein product: CASSESVIAGAVEQYF. The rearrangement uses TRBV10-1 and TRBJ2-7, with TRBD2 identical over 9 bases. The J segment lost 7 bases and the V segment lost 0 bases, leaving 10 bases of the junction unmatched. Germline values: CDR1 WNHNN, CDR2 SYGVQD (reference sequence). This CDR3 has 16 residues.

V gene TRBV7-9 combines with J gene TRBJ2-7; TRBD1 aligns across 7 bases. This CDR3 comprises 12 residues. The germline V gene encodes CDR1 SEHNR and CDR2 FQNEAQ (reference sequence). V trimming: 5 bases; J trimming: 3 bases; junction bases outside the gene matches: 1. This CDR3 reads CASSDRDYEQYF. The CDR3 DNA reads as TGTGCCAGCAGCGACAGGGACTACGAGCAGTACTTC.

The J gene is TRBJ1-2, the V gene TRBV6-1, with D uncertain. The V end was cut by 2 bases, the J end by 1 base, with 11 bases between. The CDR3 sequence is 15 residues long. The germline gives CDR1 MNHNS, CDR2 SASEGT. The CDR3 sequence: CASSENTRNNYGYTF. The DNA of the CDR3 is TGTGCCAGCAGTGAAAACACCCGAAATAACTATGGCTACACCTTC.

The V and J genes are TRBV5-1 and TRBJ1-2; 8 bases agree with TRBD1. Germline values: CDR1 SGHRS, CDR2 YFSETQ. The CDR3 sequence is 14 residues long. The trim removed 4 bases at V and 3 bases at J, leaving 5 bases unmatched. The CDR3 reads CASSPSGGDYGYTF. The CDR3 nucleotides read TGCGCCAGCAGCCCGTCAGGGGGCGACTATGGCTACACCTTC.

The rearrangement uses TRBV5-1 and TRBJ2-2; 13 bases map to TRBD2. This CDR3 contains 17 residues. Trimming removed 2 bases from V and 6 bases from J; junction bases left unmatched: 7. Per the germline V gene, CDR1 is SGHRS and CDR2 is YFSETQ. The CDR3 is CASSFPGLAGVPGELFF. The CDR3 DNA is TGCGCCAGCAGCTTTCCCGGACTAGCGGGAGTCCCCGGGGAGCTGTTTTTT.

This chain's CDR3 is CAISELNTEAFF. The DNA of the CDR3 is TGTGCCATCAGTGAATTGAACACTGAAGCTTTCTTT. The chain joins TRBV10-3 to TRBJ1-1; D gene uncertain. CDR3 size: 12 residues. The germline V gene has CDR1 ENHRY and CDR2 SYGVKD. Trimming left V 3 bases short and J 0 bases short, with 2 bases between.

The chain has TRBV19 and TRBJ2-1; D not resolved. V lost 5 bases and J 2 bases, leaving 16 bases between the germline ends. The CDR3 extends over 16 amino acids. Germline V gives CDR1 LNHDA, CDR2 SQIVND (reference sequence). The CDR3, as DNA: TGTGCCAGTAGTTTTTCCCCGAGGCCCCCCTACAATGAGCAGTTCTTC. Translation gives CASSFSPRPPYNEQFF.